This T cell receptor beta chain was observed in a study of metastatic and nonmetastatic thyroid tumors. Looking at the study overall: Comparison of repertoires was carried out across blood and tumor or nodule tissue from malignant and benign thyroid patients. Study-wide points: It was reportedly found that TCR beta diversity was significantly higher in malignant thyroid tumors than in benign nodules, a difference seen in both blood and tumor samples.

In the original analysis: For papillary thyroid cancer, a distant-metastasis classifier was constructed from CDR3 differences observed across clinicopathological groups. Using MiXCR, TCRdb reanalyzed the PCR reads. These V and J calls derive from TCRdb rather than the authors' analysis. This table holds around 41,000 clones, roughly 13% found once. Until they underwent thyroid surgery, no patient had received any treatment. Comments on this clone: Its antigen remains unidentified.

Input material: blood. This sequence originates from a female donor with papillary thyroid cancer or a benign thyroid nodule (not recorded which). Some clones in this sample may be carry-over from other donors' samples.

The CDR3 region is CASGWDRYQPQHF. CDR3 sequence (DNA): TGTGCGAGCGGTTGGGACAGGTATCAGCCCCAGCATTTT. The V and J genes are TRBV2 and TRBJ1-5, with 8 nucleotides matching TRBD1. CDR3 size: 13 residues. CDR1 and CDR2 from the germline V gene are SNHLY and FYNNEI.